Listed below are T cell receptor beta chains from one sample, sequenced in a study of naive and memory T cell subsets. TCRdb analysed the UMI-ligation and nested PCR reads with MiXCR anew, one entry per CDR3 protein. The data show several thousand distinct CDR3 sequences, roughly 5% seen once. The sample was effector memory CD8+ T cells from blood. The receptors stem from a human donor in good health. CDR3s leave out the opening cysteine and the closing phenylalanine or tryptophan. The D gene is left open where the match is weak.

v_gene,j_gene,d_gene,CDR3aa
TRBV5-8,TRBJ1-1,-,ASSLLDSPGTEAF
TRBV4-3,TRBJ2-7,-,ASSQSQGDGGYEQY
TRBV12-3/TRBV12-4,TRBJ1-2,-,ASSQTGRAYGYT
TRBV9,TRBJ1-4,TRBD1,ASSAWTGTNEKLF
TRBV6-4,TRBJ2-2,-,ASSGADTGELF
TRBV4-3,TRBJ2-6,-,ASSQVAGTGANVLT
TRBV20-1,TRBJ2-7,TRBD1,SAPPGDRETYEQY
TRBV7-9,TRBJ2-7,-,ASSLVGGLYEQY
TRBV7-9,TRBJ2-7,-,ASSHDFERTAYEQY
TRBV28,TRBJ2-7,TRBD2,ASSPASGAYEQY
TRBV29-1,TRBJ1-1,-,SVVLASNTEAF
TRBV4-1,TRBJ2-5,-,ASSPLGSPETQY
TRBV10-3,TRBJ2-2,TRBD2,AIPGLAGVTGELF
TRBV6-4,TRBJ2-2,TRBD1,ASSDGQGTGELF
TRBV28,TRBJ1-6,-,ASSPLKGGLYNSPLH
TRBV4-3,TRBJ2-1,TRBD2,ASSQEESVAGGNEQF
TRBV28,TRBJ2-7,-,ASSFFGGHEQY
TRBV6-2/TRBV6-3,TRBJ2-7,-,ASGGPYEQY
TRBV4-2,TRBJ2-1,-,ASSQVNEQF
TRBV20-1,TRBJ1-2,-,SALVDYGYT
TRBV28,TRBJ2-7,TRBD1,AGHQQGGINEQY
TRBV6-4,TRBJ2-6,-,ASSLDVTGANVLT
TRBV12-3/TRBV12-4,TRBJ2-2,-,ASSLNTGELF
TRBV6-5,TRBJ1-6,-,ASSAILLGPNSPLH
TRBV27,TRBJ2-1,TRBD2,ASSSPLTSDEQF
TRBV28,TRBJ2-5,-,ASSLYVSGQGTQY
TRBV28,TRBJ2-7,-,ASSEGIGYEQY
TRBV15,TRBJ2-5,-,ATSRDAGGPETQY
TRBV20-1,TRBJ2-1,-,SAQGGSGFYNEQF
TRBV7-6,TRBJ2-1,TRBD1,ASSPLWGQTSSYNEQF
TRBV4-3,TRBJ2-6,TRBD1,ASSQATQGASGANVLT
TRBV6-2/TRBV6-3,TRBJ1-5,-,ASSRPVDQGQPQH
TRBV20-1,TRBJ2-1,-,SASPHNEQF
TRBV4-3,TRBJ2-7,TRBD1,ASSQAFGTGSDEQY
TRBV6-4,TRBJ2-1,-,ASSEDSSYNEQF
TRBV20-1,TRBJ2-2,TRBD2,SARARGGLAGVDTGELF
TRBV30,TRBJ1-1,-,AWSVPGKGAEAF
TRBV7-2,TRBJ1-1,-,ASSLRAYTEAF
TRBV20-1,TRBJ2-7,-,SAARLASYEQY
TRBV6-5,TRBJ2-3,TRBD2,ASSYSGLAGAVDTQY
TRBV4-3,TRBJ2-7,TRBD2,ASSQRLADSSYEQY
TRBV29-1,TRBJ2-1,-,SVDGGRVSYNEQF
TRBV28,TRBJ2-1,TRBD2,ASSLYRGRANNEQF
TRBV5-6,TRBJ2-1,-,ASSPVVGGGNEQF
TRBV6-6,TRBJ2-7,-,ASSYMGGYEQY
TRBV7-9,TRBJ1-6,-,ASRSDSPLH